This T cell receptor beta chain was identified during a study of regulatory T cells in long-lasting Graves disease. General observations from the study: Newly diagnosed disease favored TRBV20-1 and TRBJ2-1 over persistent disease.

As for this clonotype: Its antigen is undetermined.

The sample's time point: persistent/refractory GD, antithyroid drugs over 5 years with positive TRAb. Scientists built the TCR library using RNA that was extracted from PBMCs. Investigators prepared the TCR beta libraries by applying iRepertoire HTBI primers and Arm-PCR of CDR3 regions. TCRdb processed the multiplex PCR reads anew with MiXCR; each CDR3 protein has one entry. This sample has approximately 470,000 distinct CDR3 sequences; less than 25% occur once, and the top ten carry approximately 8%. This CDR3 has 19 amino acids. Germline V gene sequence: CDR1 SGHVS, CDR2 FQNEAQ. V lost 4 bases to trimming and J lost 0 bases; unmatched junction nucleotides: 15.

Source: peripheral blood mononuclear cells (PBMCs), taken when the disease was refractory, from a patient treated with antithyroid drugs. The chain links TRBV7-8 to TRBJ1-5; TRBD1 matches at 7 bases. This sequence was found in a female donor with Graves disease. The CDR3 spells CASSSHAGTVFYSNQPQHF. In nucleotides, the CDR3 is TGTGCCAGCAGCTCACACGCCGGGACAGTATTTTATAGCAATCAGCCCCAGCATTTT.